The 8 T cell receptor beta chains presented below share a single source sample, sequenced in a study of CD8 T cells in ankylosing spondylitis. TCRdb redid the calling of the 5' RACE reads with MiXCR, one entry per CDR3 protein. The table lists 470,000 or so distinct CDR3 sequences, 25% to 30% of them singletons. Study-level points and caveats: A motif in TCR beta, a set of seven to nine highly homologous variants, appeared characteristic of ankylosing spondylitis blood.

Their recognized antigens are unknown. Sequencing used blood, either unsorted or a sorted T cell fraction (not recorded which). All receptors derive from a male donor with ankylosing spondylitis.

The chain couples TRBV2 to TRBJ2-7, with 7 bases identical to TRBD2. This CDR3 is built from 15 residues. The ends lost 1 base at V and 2 bases at J; junction bases unmatched: 5. Germline V gene sequence: CDR1 SNHLY, CDR2 FYNNEI. The CDR3 protein is CASSEGAGATYEQYF. The CDR3 DNA reads TGTGCCAGCAGTGAAGGCGCGGGAGCTACCTACGAGCAGTACTTC.

This chain joins TRBV24-1 and TRBJ2-5, with D perhaps TRBD2 (5 bases). Germline V gives CDR1 KGHDR, CDR2 SFDVKD. The V and J ends lost 3 bases and 5 bases respectively, with 15 bases between them. This CDR3 is 15 amino acids long. For the CDR3, the DNA is TGTGCCACCAGTGATCCAGCGGACTCAAGGGAGACCCAGTACTTC. Translating gives CATSDPADSRETQYF.

The chain is built from TRBV19 and TRBJ1-5; no reliable D call. Per germline, CDR1 LNHDA and CDR2 SQIVND (reference sequence). Trimming took 9 bases from V and 2 from J, leaving 8 bases between them. The CDR3 has 12 amino acids. The CDR3 coding sequence is TGTGCCAGCAGATCACGCAATCAGCCCCAGCATTTT. It is translated as CASRSRNQPQHF. The full variable domain, in which reference TRBV19 and TRBJ1-5 provide the parts outside the CDR3, is DGGITQSPKYLFRKEGQNVTLSCEQNLNHDAMYWYRQDPGQGLRLIYYSQIVNDFQKGDIAEGYSVSREKKESFPLTVTSAQKNPTAFYLCASRSRNQPQHFGDGTRLSIL.

This chain joins TRBV5-1 and TRBJ2-7; 11 nucleotides agree with TRBD2. Looked up from germline, CDR1 is SGHRS and CDR2 is YFSETQ. The CDR3 is 15 amino acids. Trimming cost V 4 bases and J 3 bases; bases outside gene matches: 6. CDR3 coding DNA: TGCGCCAGCAGCCTTCTAGCGGGAGGACTCTACGAGCAGTACTTC. This codes for CASSLLAGGLYEQYF.

Only a few counts were recorded for this clonotype. V is TRBV20-1 and J is TRBJ2-3; no reliable D call. Trimming left V 6 bases short and J 4 bases short, with 8 bases between. Germline V gene data show CDR1 as DFQATT and CDR2 as SNEGSKA (reference sequence). The CDR3 is made up of 11 amino acids. The CDR3 nucleotides are TGCAGTGCGCCTTTAGCAGATACGCAGTATTTT. Protein: CSAPLADTQYF.

The chain links TRBV3-1 to TRBJ1-2, with D tentatively TRBD1 (5 bases). The V end lost 3 bases, the J end lost 3 bases, and 8 bases lay between the germline ends. Looked up from germline, CDR1 is LGHDT and CDR2 is YNNKEL (reference sequence). The CDR3 has 13 residues. The CDR3 is CASSHDSHYGYTF. The CDR3 DNA reads as TGTGCCAGCAGCCACGACAGTCACTATGGCTACACCTTC.

The chain employs TRBV7-2 and TRBJ2-3, with 7 bases fitting TRBD2. The V and J ends lost 5 bases and 2 bases, in that order; junction bases with no gene match: 13. This CDR3 comprises 17 residues. Germline CDR1 reads SGHTA; CDR2 reads FQGNSA. CDR3 sequence: CASSRSGTSAPTDTQYF. The CDR3 coding sequence is TGTGCCAGCAGCCGATCGGGAACTAGCGCCCCCACAGATACGCAGTATTTT.

This clonotype was found a few times. This chain uses TRBV29-1 with TRBJ1-1; D might be TRBD1 (6 bases). There are 12 residues in the CDR3. From germline, CDR1 is SQVTM and CDR2 ANQGSEA. Trimming removed 7 bases at V and 4 bases at J, with 13 bases between. This CDR3 is CSAEQGGTEAFF. The CDR3 bases are TGCAGCGCAGAACAGGGAGGCACTGAAGCTTTCTTT. Drawing the rest from reference TRBV29-1 and TRBJ1-1, the complete variable domain is SAVISQKPSRDICQRGTSLTIQCQVDSQVTMMFWYRQQPGQSLTLIATANQGSEATYESGFVIDKFPISRPNLTFSTLTVSNMSPEDSSIYLCSAEQGGTEAFFGQGTRLTVV.